The sequence of this T cell receptor beta chain was determined in a study of blood T cell repertoires in COVID-19. In the study overall: Sample material is recorded as cDNA or gDNA derived from T cells, B-cell-depleted T cells, or PBMCs.

This clone came up once. Germline V CDR1 and CDR2: MGHDK, SYGVNS. The CDR3 contains 17 residues. J lost 2 bases, V lost 5 bases, and 8 bases had no gene match. As handled by the study authors: Estimation of nucleated cell counts relied on the amplification of reference gene primers. Using immunoSEQ multiplex PCR, the repertoire was profiled, and TCRdb retains in-frame clones only, with some absent. The D gene and trimming were derived from the DNA, and the V and J assignments and clone size from that table. This table holds about 73,000 clones, roughly 79% found once. The sequencing input was peripheral blood. The receptor was derived from a woman aged 70-85 years with acute or convalescent COVID-19. The J gene is TRBJ2-5, the V gene TRBV25-1; 13 bases map to TRBD2. DNA of the CDR3: TGTGCCAGCAGTCCCCGGACTAGCGGGAGTGGGCAAGAGACCCAGTACTTC. As protein: CASSPRTSGSGQETQYF.